These 20 T cell receptor beta chains were sequenced from one sample in a study of cytomegalovirus exposure and HLA in healthy donors. The PCR employed 60 Vbeta primers together with 13 Jbeta primers. TCRdb's table, derived via immunoSEQ multiplex PCR, lists solely in-frame clones and lacks some. The table shows about 89,000 clones, with less than 85% occurring only once. The specimen sequenced was PBMCs. The receptors were sampled from a man aged 40-49 years in good health and CMV-seropositive.

This clone was recorded once. This chain links TRBV28 with TRBJ2-7, with a possible D match to TRBD1 (6 bases). Trimming pared 3 bases from V and 6 bases from J, leaving 24 bases between. The CDR3 sequence is 17 residues long. Germline V gene data show CDR1 as MDHEN and CDR2 as SYDVKM. CDR3 coding DNA: TGTGCCAGCAGTTTCGGTAAGGCGGACAGCCGAGTGGGCGAGCAGTACTTC. Translated, it gives CASSFGKADSRVGEQYF.

This chain uses TRBV19 with TRBJ2-1; 8 nucleotides agree with TRBD1. The CDR3 extends over 15 amino acids. V lost 7 bases and J lost 4; bases outside the gene matches: 9. In germline, CDR1 is LNHDA, CDR2 SQIVND (reference sequence). The CDR3 DNA reads TGTGCCAGTACTTCCGACAGGGGAGGATACAATGAGCAGTTCTTC. Translating gives CASTSDRGGYNEQFF. The full variable domain, with the rest looked up from reference TRBV19 and TRBJ2-1, is DGGITQSPKYLFRKEGQNVTLSCEQNLNHDAMYWYRQDPGQGLRLIYYSQIVNDFQKGDIAEGYSVSREKKESFPLTVTSAQKNPTAFYLCASTSDRGGYNEQFFGPGTRLTVL.

J is TRBJ2-5 and V is TRBV5-1; 13 bases agree with TRBD2. Germline lookup yields CDR1 SGHRS and CDR2 YFSETQ. V gave up 4 bases and J gave up 5 bases; unmatched junction bases: 14. There are 18 residues in the CDR3. The CDR3 here is CASSAEGLAGTAGETQYF. CDR3 nucleotide sequence: TGCGCCAGCAGCGCCGAGGGACTAGCGGGGACCGCCGGGGAGACCCAGTACTTC.

In this sample, this clone turned up once. The V call is TRBV4-1, the J call TRBJ2-2; tentative D call: TRBD1 (7 bases). V lost 4 bases and J 7 bases, leaving 16 bases between the germline ends. The length of the CDR3 is 15 residues. Per germline, CDR1 MGHRA and CDR2 YSYEKL. The CDR3 loop is CASSRDRQGGGELFF. The CDR3 DNA is TGCGCCAGCAGCCGGGATAGACAGGGAGGCGGGGAGCTGTTTTTT.

The chain combines TRBV7-6 with TRBJ2-5; TRBD2 matches at 9 bases. This CDR3 spans 17 amino acids. Germline CDR1 reads SGHVS; CDR2 reads FNYEAQ. The trim removed 4 bases at V and 7 bases at J, leaving 16 bases unmatched. The CDR3 DNA follows: TGTGCCAGCAGCTCCCGGTGGGGTCGCGGGGGGGCTGGGACCCAGTACTTC. It is translated as CASSSRWGRGGAGTQYF.

This chain links TRBV19 with TRBJ1-1; tentatively, D is TRBD1 (5 bases). CDR1 is LNHDA, CDR2 SQIVND, per germline (reference sequence). The V and J ends lost 5 bases and 2 bases respectively, with 12 bases between them. This CDR3 spans 14 amino acids. The CDR3 coding sequence is TGTGCCAGTAGTCCCGGGGGGACTAACACTGAAGCTTTCTTT. It codes for CASSPGGTNTEAFF.

This rearrangement joins TRBV6-5 to TRBJ1-2, with TRBD1 matching 8 bases. V was pared by 5 bases and J by 7 bases, with 12 bases of the junction left unmatched. The CDR3 length is 15 residues. Germline CDR1 MNHEY, CDR2 SVGAGI. CDR3 residues: CASSPRTGLVAGYTF. The CDR3 nucleotides are TGTGCCAGCAGTCCTCGGACAGGGTTGGTCGCTGGCTACACCTTC.

The rearrangement joins TRBV7-2 to TRBJ1-5; TRBD1 is a possible D gene (6 bases). The CDR3 has 14 residues. Germline CDR1 reads SGHTA; CDR2 reads FQGNSA. V was shortened by 4 bases and J by 11 bases, with 18 bases between the two germline ends. CDR3 in DNA: TGTGCCAGCAGCTCGAGGACAGTTCCCTCGGCCCAGCATTTT. This translates into CASSSRTVPSAQHF. The entire variable domain, with the rest obtained from reference TRBV7-2 and TRBJ1-5, is as follows: GAGVSQSPSNKVTEKGKDVELRCDPISGHTALYWYRQSLGQGLEFLIYFQGNSAPDKSGLPSDRFSAERTGGSVSTLTIQRTQQEDSAVYLCASSSRTVPSAQHFGDGTRLSIL.

This clone was recorded a few times. The rearrangement links TRBV18 to TRBJ1-5; D might be TRBD1 (5 bases). This CDR3 has 14 residues. Germline values: CDR1 KGHSH, CDR2 LQKENI. V dropped 1 base and J dropped 4 bases, with 8 bases sitting between them. Here the CDR3 reads CASSPRQGNQPQHF. CDR3 bases: TGTGCCAGCTCACCACGTCAGGGTAATCAGCCCCAGCATTTT.

The J gene is TRBJ1-1, the V gene TRBV29-1, with D tentatively TRBD1 (6 bases). Germline lookup yields CDR1 SQVTM and CDR2 ANQGSEA. The V and J ends lost 7 bases and 0 bases respectively, with 12 bases between them. The CDR3 is made up of 13 amino acids. The CDR3 sequence: CSGRDRLNTEAFF. CDR3 sequence (DNA): TGCAGCGGGAGAGACAGGTTGAACACTGAAGCTTTCTTT.

The chain combines TRBV5-1 with TRBJ2-7, with TRBD1 as a possible D gene (5 bases). The V end was cut by 4 bases, the J end by 8 bases, with 19 bases between. Germline CDR1 is SGHRS and CDR2 is YFSETQ. This CDR3 has 14 amino acids. The CDR3 is CASSDSHIIKKQYF. In nucleotides, the CDR3 is TGCGCCAGCAGCGACAGCCACATTATCAAAAAGCAGTACTTC.

The V gene is TRBV19, the J gene TRBJ2-3; no definite D call. Germline lookup yields CDR1 LNHDA and CDR2 SQIVND (reference sequence). V was cut by 3 bases and J by 3 bases, with 13 bases left in between. The CDR3 length is 15 residues. The CDR3 region has the DNA TGTGCCAGTAGTATCCCAGGAATTTCAACAGATACGCAGTATTTT. Translating gives CASSIPGISTDTQYF. The entire variable domain, with the rest obtained from reference TRBV19 and TRBJ2-3, is as follows: DGGITQSPKYLFRKEGQNVTLSCEQNLNHDAMYWYRQDPGQGLRLIYYSQIVNDFQKGDIAEGYSVSREKKESFPLTVTSAQKNPTAFYLCASSIPGISTDTQYFGPGTRLTVL.

The chain joins TRBV10-3 to TRBJ1-5; D is possibly TRBD1 (5 bases). Germline-derived CDR1 and CDR2 are ENHRY and SYGVKD. V was clipped by 6 bases and J by 4 bases, with 10 bases between them. CDR3 size: 13 residues. The CDR3 sequence: CAIRAGWNQPQHF. The CDR3, as DNA: TGTGCCATCAGGGCAGGGTGGAATCAGCCCCAGCATTTT.

The J gene is TRBJ2-5, the V gene TRBV18, with D maybe TRBD2 (6 bases). The V end lost 1 base, the J end lost 4 bases, and 7 bases lay between the germline ends. The CDR3 covers 13 residues. Germline loops: CDR1 KGHSH, CDR2 LQKENI. This chain's CDR3 is CASSPQGGETQYF. The CDR3 nucleotides are TGTGCCAGCTCACCACAGGGAGGAGAGACCCAGTACTTC.

The chain is built from TRBV5-1 and TRBJ1-5, with 11 bases identical to TRBD1. Trimming cost V 0 bases and J 7 bases; bases outside gene matches: 3. Germline CDR1 and CDR2: SGHRS and YFSETQ. The CDR3 is 15 residues long. In DNA, the CDR3 is TGCGCCAGCAGCTTGGATGGGGACAGGGGGCAGCCCCAGCATTTT. Translation gives CASSLDGDRGQPQHF. The full variable domain, its missing parts supplied by reference TRBV5-1 and TRBJ1-5, is KAGVTQTPRYLIKTRGQQVTLSCSPISGHRSVSWYQQTPGQGLQFLFEYFSETQRNKGNFPGRFSGRQFSNSRSEMNVSTLELGDSALYLCASSLDGDRGQPQHFGDGTRLSIL.

The chain links TRBV18 to TRBJ2-5; 15 positions agree with TRBD2. V dropped 0 bases and J dropped 1; count of bases not matched to a gene: 0. CDR3 length: 17 residues. CDR1 and CDR2 (germline): KGHSH, LQKENI. The CDR3 nucleotides are TGTGCCAGCTCACCACCGGGACTAGCGGGGGGCCAAGAGACCCAGTACTTC. Translating gives CASSPPGLAGGQETQYF.

The V gene is TRBV11-2, the J gene TRBJ1-3; perhaps TRBD1 as D (6 bases). Germline values: CDR1 SGHAT, CDR2 FQNNGV. Trimming left V 6 bases short and J 4 bases short, with 19 bases between. CDR3 size: 16 residues. CDR3 DNA sequence: TGTGCCAGCAGATCTAATTATCAGGGGAAGGGAAACACCATATATTTT. Its protein is CASRSNYQGKGNTIYF.

This clone was seen a handful of times. This chain connects TRBV6-1 to TRBJ1-1; TRBD1 agrees at 7 bases. Germline CDR1 and CDR2: MNHNS and SASEGT. Trimming at V came to 7 bases and at J to 4 bases, leaving 9 bases not matched to a gene. The CDR3 is 14 residues long. CDR3 loop: CASIERQGVTEAFF. The CDR3 nucleotides are TGTGCCAGCATCGAGAGACAGGGCGTCACTGAAGCTTTCTTT.

The chain employs TRBV18 and TRBJ2-7; D perhaps matches TRBD1 (6 bases). Trimming shortened V by 3 bases and J by 7 bases, and 13 bases separated the two germline ends. The germline V gene encodes CDR1 KGHSH and CDR2 LQKENI. CDR3 length: 13 residues. CDR3 in amino acids: CASSPIVDREQYF. For the CDR3, the DNA is TGTGCCAGCTCACCCATCGTCGACAGGGAGCAGTACTTC.

The chain is built from TRBV11-3 and TRBJ2-1; 12 bases are shared with TRBD2. CDR3 length equals 16 residues. V lost 5 bases, J lost 6 bases, and 8 bases stayed unmatched. CDR1 and CDR2 (germline): SGHNT, YENEEA. Here the CDR3 DNA reads TGTGCCAGCAGCGGAGGCCTAGCGGGAGGGGTCAATGAGCAGTTCTTC. Translating gives CASSGGLAGGVNEQFF.